Sequencing of this TCR beta chain was carried out in a study of blood T cell repertoires in COVID-19. Overall study: Acute and convalescent COVID-19 samples came from the United States, Italy and Spain. Nucleic acid was either cDNA or gDNA, and it came from T cells, B-cell-depleted T cells, or PBMCs.

Germline V CDR1 and CDR2: MDHEN, SYDVKM. This CDR3 spans 15 amino acids. Germline trimming cut 6 bases from V and 0 bases from J; bases unmatched to any gene: 4. In the study's own analysis: Amplification with reference gene primers provided the estimates of nucleated cell counts. The table came from immunoSEQ multiplex PCR; TCRdb's copy has only in-frame clones and leaves some out. Clone size and V and J calls were adopted from that table, with D and trimming inferred from the DNA. The repertoire holds 200,000 to 250,000 clones, with roughly 80% as singletons. Only a few counts were recorded for this clone.

The origin of this receptor is a woman aged 70-85 years with acute or convalescent COVID-19. The sample consisted of peripheral blood. The chain carries TRBV28 and TRBJ1-5; 8 positions agree with TRBD1. For the CDR3, the DNA is TGTGCCAGCAGAACAGGGGGATATAGCAATCAGCCCCAGCATTTT. This sequence encodes CASRTGGYSNQPQHF. The full variable domain, rest sourced from reference TRBV28 and TRBJ1-5, is DVKVTQSSRYLVKRTGEKVFLECVQDMDHENMFWYRQDPGLGLRLIYFSYDVKMKEKGDIPEGYSVSREKKERFSLILESASTNQTSMYLCASRTGGYSNQPQHFGDGTRLSIL.